These 17 T cell receptor beta chains were all obtained from the same sample, sequenced in a study of post-analysis software for immune sequencing data. General observations from the study: Patients used roughly five TRBV segments, including TRBV5-6, TRBV5-1 and TRBV20-1, more often than controls.

Their target antigens are unknown. Unique molecular identifiers had been added to the TCR beta cDNA libraries. TCRdb re-analysed the PCR reads in MiXCR, keeping a single row per CDR3 protein. Of some 190,000 distinct CDR3 sequences detected, approximately 29% appear once; the ten largest clones hold 3% to 4%. Sequences were obtained from blood. These receptors all stem from a girl under 18 with multiple sclerosis.

This clonotype was seen ten or more times. This chain links TRBV10-3 with TRBJ2-3; tentatively, D is TRBD1 (6 bases). The CDR3 has 16 amino acids. Trimming left V 3 bases short and J 0 bases short, with 13 bases between. The germline gives CDR1 ENHRY, CDR2 SYGVKD. CDR3 in amino acids: CAISDTGTLSTDTQYF. The CDR3, as DNA: TGTGCCATCAGTGACACCGGGACACTAAGCACAGATACGCAGTATTTT.

There are a few counts of this clonotype. Being one base from a much bigger clone, this may be a read error. This sequence joins TRBV5-1 and TRBJ1-2; 7 nucleotides agree with TRBD1. The CDR3 sequence is 13 residues long. Trimming cost V 4 bases and J 4 bases; bases outside gene matches: 4. Per the germline V gene, CDR1 is SGHRS and CDR2 is YFSETQ. The CDR3 is CASSQGEGYGYTF. DNA of the CDR3: TGCGCCAGCAGCCAGGGGGAGGGCTATGGCTACACCTTC.

The V and J genes are TRBV6-2 or TRBV6-3 and TRBJ1-2; 9 positions match TRBD1. The germline gives CDR1 MNHEY, CDR2 SVGEGT. Unmatched junction bases numbered 7, after V lost 5 bases and J lost 3 bases. The CDR3 is made up of 15 amino acids. The CDR3 DNA follows: TGTGCCAGCAGTACGACAGGGGGTGCGGACTATGGCTACACCTTC. Amino acid sequence: CASSTTGGADYGYTF.

This chain joins TRBV5-6 and TRBJ2-2, with D perhaps matching TRBD1 or TRBD2 (6 bases each). Germline V CDR1 and CDR2: SGHDT, YYEEEE. The CDR3 contains 16 residues. Trimming shortened V by 1 base and J by 3 bases, and 13 bases separated the two germline ends. For the CDR3, the DNA is TGTGCCAGCAGCTTGCGGGGGCGGATGTACACCGGGGAGCTGTTTTTT. Its protein is CASSLRGRMYTGELFF.

This clonotype was counted only a few times. This chain connects TRBV7-9 to TRBJ1-2; the D is unclear. With 5 bases removed from V and 5 bases from J, the gap between germline ends came to 18 bases. The CDR3 loop spans 15 amino acids. CDR1 SEHNR and CDR2 FQNEAQ come from the germline V gene (reference sequence). The CDR3 DNA is TGTGCCAGCAGCCAAACTACTGGGCAGGTTTATGGCTACACCTTC. Amino acids: CASSQTTGQVYGYTF.

This clonotype was detected ten times or more. The rearrangement uses TRBV4-1 and TRBJ2-3, with 7 bases aligning to TRBD1. CDR1 is MGHRA and CDR2 is YSYEKL in the germline V gene. The CDR3 runs 16 residues. V lost 0 bases to trimming and J lost 2 bases; unmatched junction nucleotides: 5. CDR3 loop: CASSQDPGGYTDTQYF. DNA of the CDR3: TGCGCCAGCAGCCAAGATCCAGGGGGTTACACAGATACGCAGTATTTT.

This clonotype has only a few counts. V usage is TRBV2 and J usage is TRBJ2-7; tentatively, D is TRBD2 (5 bases). Looked up from germline, CDR1 is SNHLY and CDR2 is FYNNEI. The V end was cut by 9 bases, the J end by 0 bases, with 9 bases between. The CDR3 has 12 amino acids. The CDR3, as DNA: TGTGCCAGTAGCGACAACTCCTACGAGCAGTACTTC. It yields the protein CASSDNSYEQYF.

This clonotype has ten or more counts. The rearrangement uses TRBV6-5 and TRBJ2-1; TRBD2 agrees at 7 bases. The CDR3 is made up of 15 amino acids. Germline V gene sequence: CDR1 MNHEY, CDR2 SVGAGI. V gave up 2 bases and J gave up 3 bases; unmatched junction bases: 4. Here the CDR3 DNA reads TGTGCCAGCAGTTACGGGGAGCGGGGCTACAATGAGCAGTTCTTC. Translated: CASSYGERGYNEQFF.

The gene calls are TRBV27 and TRBJ1-4; maybe TRBD1 (6 bases). This CDR3 region has 18 residues. V was clipped by 6 bases and J by 2 bases, with 22 bases between them. Germline assignment: CDR1 MNHEY and CDR2 SMNVEV (reference sequence). The CDR3 coding sequence is TGTGCCAGCAGCCCTGCCGGACTAAGGGGGGGCACTAATGAAAAACTGTTTTTT. This translates into CASSPAGLRGGTNEKLFF.

J is TRBJ2-4 and V is TRBV6-5; D uncertain. V gave up 4 bases and J gave up 13 bases, with 20 bases separating them. Per germline, CDR1 MNHEY and CDR2 SVGAGI. This CDR3 is 14 amino acids long. CDR3 sequence: CASSLTTGPQEQYF. CDR3 DNA: TGTGCCAGCAGTTTAACAACCGGGCCCCAGGAGCAGTACTTC.

This clonotype was detected only once. A read error may explain this, as a much larger clone is one base away. The chain links TRBV20-1 to TRBJ2-7; 14 nucleotides line up with TRBD2. Unmatched junction bases numbered 4, after V lost 1 base and J lost 5 bases. Per the germline V gene, CDR1 is DFQATT and CDR2 is SNEGSKA (reference sequence). The CDR3 has 15 amino acids. CDR3 region: CSARGPGLAGDEQYF. In DNA, the CDR3 is TGCAGTGCTAGAGGTCCGGGACTAGCGGGAGACGAGCAGTACTTC.

This clonotype was detected many times. V is TRBV24-1 and J is TRBJ2-3; D is uncertain. The germline V gene has CDR1 KGHDR and CDR2 SFDVKD. This CDR3 is 13 amino acids long. Trimming left V 2 bases short and J 2 bases short, with 4 bases between. The CDR3 is CATSDSSTDTQYF. The DNA for the CDR3 is TGTGCCACCAGTGATTCCTCCACAGATACGCAGTATTTT.

This clonotype was seen ten or more times. The chain recombines TRBV12-3 or TRBV12-4 with TRBJ1-5; D is undetermined. Trimming pared 6 bases from V and 7 bases from J, leaving 19 bases between. The CDR3 has 15 residues. CDR3 amino acids: CASRKEHPWYQPQHF. In nucleotides, the CDR3 is TGTGCCAGCAGGAAAGAACACCCATGGTACCAGCCCCAGCATTTT.

As for this clonotype: A clone one base away is much larger, so this may be a read error. The chain joins TRBV5-1 to TRBJ2-7, with 9 bases that match TRBD1. V shed 6 bases, J shed 1 base, and the junction held 8 bases outside the gene matches. This CDR3 spans 15 amino acids. The germline V gene has CDR1 SGHRS and CDR2 YFSETQ. CDR3 sequence: CASNPGQGVSYEQYF. The CDR3 nucleotides are TGCGCCAGCAACCCGGGACAGGGCGTTTCCTACGAGCAGTACTTC.

This clonotype was recorded many times. The V call is TRBV12-3 or TRBV12-4, the J call TRBJ2-1, with 7 positions matching TRBD2. The CDR3 is 16 amino acids. V lost 3 bases to trimming and J lost 4 bases; unmatched junction nucleotides: 9. This CDR3 is CASSFPLGGLYNEQFF. The CDR3 bases are TGTGCCAGCAGTTTTCCGTTGGGAGGGCTATACAATGAGCAGTTCTTC.

This clonotype was recorded many times. The chain combines TRBV29-1 with TRBJ2-4; 7 nucleotides agree with TRBD1. The CDR3 sequence is 12 residues long. V was clipped by 7 bases and J by 4 bases; unmatched bases: 4. Germline V gene data show CDR1 as SQVTM and CDR2 as ANQGSEA. The DNA of the CDR3 is TGCAGCGCCGAGGGACAGAAAAACATTCAGTACTTC. The encoded protein is CSAEGQKNIQYF.

In this sample, this clonotype turned up many times. This chain links TRBV7-2 with TRBJ2-3, with D hard to call. In germline, CDR1 is SGHTA, CDR2 FQGNSA. This CDR3 comprises 12 residues. V was pared by 4 bases and J by 6 bases, with 8 bases between. The DNA for the CDR3 is TGTGCCAGCAGCTGGATAGGGGATACGCAGTATTTT. It yields the protein CASSWIGDTQYF.